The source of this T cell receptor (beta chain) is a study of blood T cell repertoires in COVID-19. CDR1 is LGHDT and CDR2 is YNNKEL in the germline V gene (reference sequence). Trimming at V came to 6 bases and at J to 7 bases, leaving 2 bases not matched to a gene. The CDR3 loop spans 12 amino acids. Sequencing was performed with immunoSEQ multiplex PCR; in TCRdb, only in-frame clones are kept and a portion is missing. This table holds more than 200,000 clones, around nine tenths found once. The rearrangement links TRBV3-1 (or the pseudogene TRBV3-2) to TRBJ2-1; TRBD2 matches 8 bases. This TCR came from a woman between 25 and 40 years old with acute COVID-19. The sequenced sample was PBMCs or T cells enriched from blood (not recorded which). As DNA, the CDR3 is TGTGCCAGCAGGGGACTAGTAAATGAGCAGTTCTTC. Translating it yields CASRGLVNEQFF.